These 22 T cell receptor beta chains share one sample of origin, sequenced in a study of blood T cell repertoires in COVID-19. Sequencing used immunoSEQ multiplex PCR; TCRdb keeps in-frame clones, though not all of them. The data contain fewer than 130,000 clones, 65% to 80% of them singletons. Sequences were obtained from peripheral blood. These receptors all come from a woman between 55 and 75 years old with acute or convalescent COVID-19.

This sequence joins TRBV5-1 and TRBJ1-2; 7 positions agree with TRBD1. Germline loops: CDR1 SGHRS, CDR2 YFSETQ. V trimming: 5 bases; J trimming: 3 bases; junction bases outside the gene matches: 7. The CDR3 loop spans 14 amino acids. CDR3 in amino acids: CASSYTGQDYGYTF. CDR3 bases: TGCGCCAGCAGTTATACCGGACAGGACTATGGCTACACCTTC.

This clone appeared a few times. This rearrangement joins TRBV19 to TRBJ1-2; maybe TRBD1 (6 bases). V dropped 4 bases and J dropped 0 bases, with 15 bases sitting between them. The CDR3 is 16 residues long. Germline V lookup: CDR1 LNHDA, CDR2 SQIVND (reference sequence). The CDR3 reads CASSKDSGATNYGYTF. The CDR3 nucleotides are TGTGCCAGTAGTAAAGACTCAGGGGCCACTAACTATGGCTACACCTTC.

Ten or more counts support this clone. The chain combines TRBV7-3 with TRBJ2-1, with 9 nucleotides matching TRBD1. J gave up 5 bases and V 5 bases, and 7 bases lay outside the gene matches. The CDR3 extends over 15 amino acids. CDR1 is SGHTA and CDR2 is FQGTGA in the germline V gene. CDR3 residues: CASSPGTGLDNEQFF. CDR3 coding DNA: TGTGCCAGCAGCCCCGGGACAGGGTTGGACAATGAGCAGTTCTTC. Supplemented by reference TRBV7-3 and TRBJ2-1, the full variable domain reads GAGVSQTPSNKVTEKGKYVELRCDPISGHTALYWYRQSLGQGPEFLIYFQGTGAADDSGLPNDRFFAVRPEGSVSTLKIQRTERGDSAVYLCASSPGTGLDNEQFFGPGTRLTVL.

The chain has TRBV10-3 and TRBJ1-6, with 9 bases fitting TRBD1. There are 16 residues in the CDR3. Germline V CDR1 and CDR2: ENHRY, SYGVKD. V lost 2 bases and J lost 5; bases outside the gene matches: 4. CDR3 coding DNA: TGTGCCATCAGTGAGCAGGGACAGGGAAATAATTCACCCCTCCACTTT. Residues: CAISEQGQGNNSPLHF.

V and J are TRBV3-1 (or the pseudogene TRBV3-2) and TRBJ1-3, with D perhaps TRBD1 (5 bases). Per germline, CDR1 LGHDT and CDR2 YNNKEL (reference sequence). The V gene lost 3 bases and the J gene lost 4 bases, with 16 bases spanning the gap. CDR3 length: 16 residues. Here the CDR3 DNA reads TGTGCCAGCAGCCAGCTCGGGGGTAGATCCGGAAACACCATATATTTT. The encoded protein is CASSQLGGRSGNTIYF.

V gene TRBV7-2 combines with J gene TRBJ2-1; no clear D. V shed 5 bases and J shed 0 bases, with 14 bases lying between them. CDR3 length equals 16 residues. The V gene's germline CDR1 is SGHTA and CDR2 FQGNSA. The CDR3 sequence: CASSLAAVSSYNEQFF. The DNA of the CDR3 is TGTGCCAGCAGCCTGGCGGCAGTGAGCTCCTACAATGAGCAGTTCTTC. Drawing the rest from reference TRBV7-2 and TRBJ2-1, the complete variable domain is GAGVSQSPSNKVTEKGKDVELRCDPISGHTALYWYRQSLGQGLEFLIYFQGNSAPDKSGLPSDRFSAERTGGSVSTLTIQRTQQEDSAVYLCASSLAAVSSYNEQFFGPGTRLTVL.

This clone turned up a few times. This chain joins TRBV4-1 and TRBJ2-3; no firm D call. V lost 2 bases to trimming and J lost 0 bases, with 9 bases between them. The germline CDR1 and CDR2 sequences are MGHRA and YSYEKL. The CDR3 contains 15 residues. Written as DNA, the CDR3 is TGCGCCAGCAGCCAACAGGAAGCTAGCACAGATACGCAGTATTTT. Amino acids: CASSQQEASTDTQYF.

By share of the sample, this clone is medium-sized. The gene calls are TRBV7-9 and TRBJ1-5; D call uncertain. Germline loops: CDR1 SEHNR, CDR2 FQNEAQ (reference sequence). V lost 5 bases and J 5 bases, leaving 7 bases between the germline ends. The length of the CDR3 is 12 residues. In DNA, the CDR3 is TGTGCCAGCAGCCCAGATCATCAGCCCCAGCATTTT. Translating gives CASSPDHQPQHF. Full variable domain (remainder filled in from reference TRBV7-9 and TRBJ1-5): DTGVSQNPRHKITKRGQNVTFRCDPISEHNRLYWYRQTLGQGPEFLTYFQNEAQLEKSRLLSDRFSAERPKGSFSTLEIQRTEQGDSAMYLCASSPDHQPQHFGDGTRLSIL.

CDR3 residues: CASSEGQGAGNTIYF. Written as DNA, the CDR3 is TGTGCCAGCAGCGAAGGACAGGGGGCTGGAAACACCATATATTTT. V is TRBV9 and J is TRBJ1-3, with 10 bases lining up with TRBD1. This CDR3 spans 15 amino acids. V trimming: 3 bases; J trimming: 2 bases; junction bases outside the gene matches: 2. The germline V gene encodes CDR1 SGDLS and CDR2 YYNGEE.

V is TRBV27 and J is TRBJ1-4; 7 bases are shared with TRBD1. Germline CDR1 reads MNHEY; CDR2 reads SMNVEV (reference sequence). Trimming took 2 bases from V and 1 from J; bases not matched to a gene: 7. The CDR3 consists of 17 residues. The CDR3: CASSLISRTGTNEKLFF. The CDR3 coding sequence is TGTGCCAGCAGTTTAATATCGCGGACAGGAACTAATGAAAAACTGTTTTTT. The full variable domain, its missing parts supplied by reference TRBV27 and TRBJ1-4, is EAQVTQNPRYLITVTGKKLTVTCSQNMNHEYMSWYRQDPGLGLRQIYYSMNVEVTDKGDVPEGYKVSRKEKRNFPLILESPSPNQTSLYFCASSLISRTGTNEKLFFGSGTQLSVL.

The chain combines TRBV6-2 or TRBV6-3 with TRBJ2-7; 7 positions match TRBD1. This CDR3 has 16 amino acids. Per germline, CDR1 MNHEY and CDR2 SVGEGT. V lost 2 bases, J lost 3 bases, and 10 bases stayed unmatched. CDR3 protein: CASSYTLRTGLYEQYF. The CDR3 nucleotides are TGTGCCAGCAGTTACACACTCAGGACAGGACTCTACGAGCAGTACTTC.

The gene calls are TRBV19 and TRBJ1-4; D unresolved. Germline-derived CDR1 and CDR2 are LNHDA and SQIVND (reference sequence). The CDR3 consists of 20 residues. Trimming pared 3 bases from V and 0 bases from J, leaving 23 bases between. The CDR3 region is CASSIDSSTLTVATNEKLFF. Here the CDR3 DNA reads TGTGCCAGTAGTATCGATAGTAGTACACTTACAGTTGCAACTAATGAAAAACTGTTTTTT.

The chain links TRBV19 to TRBJ2-6, with D possibly being TRBD1 (6 bases). The germline V gene encodes CDR1 LNHDA and CDR2 SQIVND (reference sequence). This CDR3 has 17 residues. V lost 5 bases to trimming and J lost 0 bases, with 14 bases between them. The CDR3 sequence: CASSRQELSSGANVLTF. CDR3 coding DNA: TGTGCCAGTAGTCGACAGGAGTTAAGCTCTGGGGCCAACGTCCTGACTTTC.

This chain joins TRBV10-2 and TRBJ1-3; the D is unclear. In germline, CDR1 is WSHSY, CDR2 SAAADI. The CDR3 spans 15 residues. V was shortened by 7 bases and J by 0 bases, with 13 bases between the two germline ends. The CDR3 here is CASTIEALSGNTIYF. The CDR3 region has the DNA TGCGCCAGCACCATAGAAGCCCTCTCTGGAAACACCATATATTTT.

The chain links TRBV6-5 to TRBJ1-3; no clear D gene. The germline V and J ends were trimmed by 6 bases and 0 bases, with 12 bases remaining between them. From germline, CDR1 is MNHEY and CDR2 SVGAGI. The CDR3 extends over 15 amino acids. CDR3 coding DNA: TGTGCCAGCAGCCCGGGAGGTGCCTCTGGAAACACCATATATTTT. This sequence encodes CASSPGGASGNTIYF.

This clone occurred many times. V is TRBV7-2 and J is TRBJ2-7; no reliable D call. The CDR3 is made up of 11 amino acids. CDR1 and CDR2 (germline): SGHTA, FQGNSA. With 6 bases removed from V and 6 bases from J, the gap between germline ends came to 9 bases. CDR3 region: CASSQQSEQYF. The CDR3 bases are TGTGCCAGCAGTCAACAGTCCGAGCAGTACTTC.

The chain is built from TRBV19 and TRBJ1-2; 8 bases fit TRBD1. There are 16 residues in the CDR3. With 5 bases clipped from V and 2 bases from J, the junction kept 10 bases outside the gene matches. The germline CDR1 and CDR2 sequences are LNHDA and SQIVND (reference sequence). CDR3 protein: CASSGRDRMTNYGYTF. The CDR3 DNA is TGTGCCAGTAGTGGCCGGGACAGGATGACAAACTATGGCTACACCTTC.

V usage is TRBV30 and J usage is TRBJ2-3; D might be TRBD2 (5 bases). Germline loops: CDR1 GTSNPN, CDR2 SVGIG (reference sequence). The length of the CDR3 is 15 residues. Trimming stripped 2 bases from V and 3 bases from J, with 15 bases between. The CDR3 coding sequence is TGTGCCTGGAGTACAACCAACCGGGATACAGATACGCAGTATTTT. This codes for CAWSTTNRDTDTQYF.

This rearrangement joins TRBV29-1 to TRBJ1-3, with D unresolved. Trimming shortened V by 4 bases and J by 3 bases, and 10 bases separated the two germline ends. The V gene's germline CDR1 is SQVTM and CDR2 ANQGSEA. This CDR3 is 13 amino acids long. CDR3 sequence reads: CSVGEGVGNTIYF. CDR3 sequence (DNA): TGCAGCGTTGGGGAGGGAGTTGGAAACACCATATATTTT.

The CDR3 loop reads CASSGGGRAETQYF. As DNA, the CDR3 is TGTGCCAGCAGTGGGGGTGGGAGGGCAGAGACCCAGTACTTC. The rearrangement joins TRBV2 to TRBJ2-5; 7 bases fit TRBD2. The V gene's germline CDR1 is SNHLY and CDR2 FYNNEI. Trimming removed 4 bases from V and 4 bases from J; junction bases left unmatched: 6. The CDR3 is 14 amino acids.

In its sample, this clone was seen a few times. This sample includes further DNA sequences coding for the same CDR3. This chain links TRBV6-5 with TRBJ2-7; the D gene is possibly TRBD1 (6 bases). Germline loops: CDR1 MNHEY, CDR2 SVGAGI. This CDR3 contains 12 residues. The V gene lost 8 bases and the J gene lost 1 base, with 9 bases spanning the gap. The CDR3: CASRDTSYEQYF. As DNA, the CDR3 is TGTGCCAGCCGGGACACATCCTACGAGCAGTACTTC.

V is TRBV28 and J is TRBJ1-2; TRBD1 aligns across 11 bases. This CDR3 region has 15 residues. The ends lost 6 bases at V and 6 bases at J; junction bases unmatched: 9. Germline CDR1 and CDR2: MDHEN and SYDVKM. CDR3 sequence (DNA): TGTGCCAGCAGCTCATCGGGGACAGGGGGAGATGGCTACACCTTC. Its protein is CASSSSGTGGDGYTF.